This entry concerns a single T cell receptor beta chain. Which antigen it targets is not known. Per-base qualities were not stored, and no clone one base away is much larger. TCRbeta CDR3 regions were amplified from genomic DNA by means of the immunoSEQ Assay, a bias-controlled multiplex PCR. As for the authors' bioinformatics: Within the assay, amplification of reference gene primers was used to estimate how many nucleated cells each sample contained. To quantify the absolute abundance of each unique TCRbeta CDR3 rearrangement, sequence reads were collapsed and filtered. For each sample, productive Simpson clonality was calculated as the square root of Simpson's diversity index across productive rearrangements. What TCRdb holds here is the immuneACCESS table cut down to in-frame rearrangements. Part of the clones is not present; checked against another copy, under half of the missing clones reflect an unresolved V gene, and the others are unexplained. D and trimming were read from the DNA, whereas the V and J calls and clone size are those reported in that table. In this sample the table shows roughly 78,000 clones, around 80% of which occur a single time. The ten largest clonotypes hold roughly 13% of the sample.

These data belong to a study of blood T cell repertoires in COVID-19 (dated by TCRdb to 2018 to 2020). Concerning the study at large: The collaborator samples originated in the United States, Italy and Spain and spanned the acute and convalescent phases of COVID-19. The material from the prospective study consisted of cDNA or gDNA derived from T cells, B-cell-depleted T cells, or PBMCs. The dataset comprised deeply sampled blood TCRbeta repertoires from subjects exposed to, actively infected with, or recovered from COVID-19. The repertoires were released in a freely available public database meant as a resource for research on the immune response to SARS-CoV-2. Samples came from the ongoing ImmuneRACE study (first 160 participants) plus 1,254 subjects from 6 global collaborators. A de-identified subject ID, COVID-19 status, age in years and sex were almost always included in the sample metadata. Where HLA class I and class II types were available, the types were taken from metadata supplied by the sample provider, not from assay-based typing. Results and caveats for the whole study, not just this receptor: The amount of clinical and demographic metadata varied by source and participant and was provided uncurated.

Trimming takes 5 bases off V and 3 bases off J; junction bases not matched to a gene: 3. The CDR3 runs 15 amino acids, cysteine and phenylalanine included. The only DNA kept is the CDR3, 45 bases in frame from the first base. From the germline V gene, CDR1 is SGHRS and CDR2 is YFSETQ. At one collaborating source in Seattle, patients were enrolled during active infection and were followed longitudinally through the course of disease. Each collaborating institution followed its own protocols to collect whole blood in K2EDTA tubes. For TCRbeta analysis, collaborators shipped samples as frozen whole blood, isolated PBMCs, or DNA extracted from either of those sample types.

This sequence originates from a middle-aged man with COVID-19, enrolled during active disease. The receptor chain draws on TRBV5-1 and TRBJ2-1, with 12 middle bases fitting TRBD2. Sequencing used peripheral blood. The bases are TGCGCCAGCAGACTAGCGGGAGGCCACTACAATGAGCAGTTCTTC. It specifies CASRLAGGHYNEQFF.